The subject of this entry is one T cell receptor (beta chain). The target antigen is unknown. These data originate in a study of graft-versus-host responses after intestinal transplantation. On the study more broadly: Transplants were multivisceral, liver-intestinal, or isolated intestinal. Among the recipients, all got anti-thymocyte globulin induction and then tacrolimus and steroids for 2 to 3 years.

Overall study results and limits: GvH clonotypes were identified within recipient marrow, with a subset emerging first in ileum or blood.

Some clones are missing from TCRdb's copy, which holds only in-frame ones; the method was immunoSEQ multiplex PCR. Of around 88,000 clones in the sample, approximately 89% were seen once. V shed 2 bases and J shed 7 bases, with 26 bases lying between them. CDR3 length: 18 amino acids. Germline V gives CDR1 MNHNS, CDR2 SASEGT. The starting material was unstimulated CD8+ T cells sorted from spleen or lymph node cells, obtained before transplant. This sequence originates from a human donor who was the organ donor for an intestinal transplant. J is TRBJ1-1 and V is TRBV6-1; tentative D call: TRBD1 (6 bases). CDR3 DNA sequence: TGTGCCAGCAGTGAAAGGTTCCCAACCGGACAGAGACCTTTTGAAGCTTTCTTT. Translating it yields CASSERFPTGQRPFEAFF.